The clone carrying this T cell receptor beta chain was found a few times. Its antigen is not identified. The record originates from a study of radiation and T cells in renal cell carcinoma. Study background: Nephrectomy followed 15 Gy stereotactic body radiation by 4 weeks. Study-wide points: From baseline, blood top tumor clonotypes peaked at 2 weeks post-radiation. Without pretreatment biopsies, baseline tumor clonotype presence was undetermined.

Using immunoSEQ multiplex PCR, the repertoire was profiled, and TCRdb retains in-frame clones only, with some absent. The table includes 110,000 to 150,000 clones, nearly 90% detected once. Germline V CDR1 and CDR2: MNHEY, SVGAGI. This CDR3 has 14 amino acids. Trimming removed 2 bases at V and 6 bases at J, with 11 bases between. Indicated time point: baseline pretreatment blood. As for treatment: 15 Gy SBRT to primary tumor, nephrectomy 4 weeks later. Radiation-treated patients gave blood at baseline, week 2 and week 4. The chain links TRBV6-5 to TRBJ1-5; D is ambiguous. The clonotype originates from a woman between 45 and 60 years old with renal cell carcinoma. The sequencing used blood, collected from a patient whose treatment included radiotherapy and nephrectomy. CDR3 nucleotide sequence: TGTGCCAGCAGTTACGGCGACACTCGTCAGCCCCAGCATTTT. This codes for CASSYGDTRQPQHF.